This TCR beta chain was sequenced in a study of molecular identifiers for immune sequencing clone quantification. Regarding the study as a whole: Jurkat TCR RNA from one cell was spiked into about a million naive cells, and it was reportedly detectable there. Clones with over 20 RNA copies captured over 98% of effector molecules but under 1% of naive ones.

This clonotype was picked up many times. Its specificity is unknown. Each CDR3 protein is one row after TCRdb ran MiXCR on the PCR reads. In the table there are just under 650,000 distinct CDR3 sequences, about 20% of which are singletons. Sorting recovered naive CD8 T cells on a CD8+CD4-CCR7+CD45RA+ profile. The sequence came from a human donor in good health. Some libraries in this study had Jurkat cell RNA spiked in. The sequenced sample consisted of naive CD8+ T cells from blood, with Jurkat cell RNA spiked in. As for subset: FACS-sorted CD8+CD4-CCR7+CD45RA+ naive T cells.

The CDR3 protein is CASSHLTGAGSSTDTQYF. CDR3 DNA sequence: TGTGCCAGCAGCCATCTAACCGGAGCGGGCTCTAGCACAGATACGCAGTATTTT. The chain employs TRBV4-2 and TRBJ2-3; possible D gene TRBD2, 6 bases. Between the trimmed V and J ends, which lost 3 bases and 0 bases, there was a span of 19 bases. The CDR3 is made up of 18 amino acids. Germline-derived CDR1 and CDR2 are LGHNA and YNFKEQ.